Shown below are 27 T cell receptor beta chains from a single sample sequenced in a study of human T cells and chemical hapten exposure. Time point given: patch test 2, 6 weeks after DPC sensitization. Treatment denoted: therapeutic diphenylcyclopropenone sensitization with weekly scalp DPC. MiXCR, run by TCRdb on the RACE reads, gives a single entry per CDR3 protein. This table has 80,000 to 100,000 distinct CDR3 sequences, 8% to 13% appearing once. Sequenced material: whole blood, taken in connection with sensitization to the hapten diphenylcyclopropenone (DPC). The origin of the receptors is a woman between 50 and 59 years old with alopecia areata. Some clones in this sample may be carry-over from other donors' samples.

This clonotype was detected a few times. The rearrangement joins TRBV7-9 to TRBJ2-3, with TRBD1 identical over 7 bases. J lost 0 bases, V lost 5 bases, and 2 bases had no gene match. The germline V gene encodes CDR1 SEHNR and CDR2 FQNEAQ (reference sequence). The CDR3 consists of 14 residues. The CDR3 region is CASSPTGSTDTQYF. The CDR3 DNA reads TGTGCCAGCAGCCCGACAGGGAGCACAGATACGCAGTATTTT.

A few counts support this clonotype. CDR3 DNA sequence: TGTGCCAGCAGTCCCAGCCGACAGGGGACCTCCCCCCTCCACTTT. It yields the protein CASSPSRQGTSPLHF. The chain joins TRBV27 to TRBJ1-6; 8 bases agree with TRBD1. The germline V gene encodes CDR1 MNHEY and CDR2 SMNVEV (reference sequence). This CDR3 comprises 15 residues. V shed 5 bases and J 13 bases; nucleotides not matched to a gene: 13.

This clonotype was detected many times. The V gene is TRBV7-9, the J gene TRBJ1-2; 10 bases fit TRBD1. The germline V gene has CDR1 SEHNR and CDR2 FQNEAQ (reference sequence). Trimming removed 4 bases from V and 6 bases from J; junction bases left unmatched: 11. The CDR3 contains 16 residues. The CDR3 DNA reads TGTGCCAGCAGCTCTCGGGGGACAGGGGATGTTGATGGCTACACCTTC. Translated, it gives CASSSRGTGDVDGYTF.

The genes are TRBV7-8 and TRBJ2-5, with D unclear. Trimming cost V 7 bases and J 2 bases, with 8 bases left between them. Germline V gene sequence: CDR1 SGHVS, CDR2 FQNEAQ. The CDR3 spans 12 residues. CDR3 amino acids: CASNDFQETQYF. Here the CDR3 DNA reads TGTGCCAGCAATGACTTTCAAGAGACCCAGTACTTC.

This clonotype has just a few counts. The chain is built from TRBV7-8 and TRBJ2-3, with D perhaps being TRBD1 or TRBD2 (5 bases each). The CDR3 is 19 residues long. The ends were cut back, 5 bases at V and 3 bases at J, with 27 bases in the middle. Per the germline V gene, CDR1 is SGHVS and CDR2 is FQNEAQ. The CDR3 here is CASSPQQATGLGVTDTQYF. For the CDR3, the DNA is TGTGCCAGCAGCCCTCAGCAAGCAACGGGGCTAGGGGTTACAGATACGCAGTATTTT.

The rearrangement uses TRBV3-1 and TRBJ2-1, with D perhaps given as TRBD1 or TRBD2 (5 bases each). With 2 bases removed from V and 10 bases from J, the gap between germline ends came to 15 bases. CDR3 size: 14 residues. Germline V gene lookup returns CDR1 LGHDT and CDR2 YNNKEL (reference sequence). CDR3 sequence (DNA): TGTGCCAGCAGCCAAAACGGGGCTCGGCGAGAGCAGTTCTTC. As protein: CASSQNGARREQFF.

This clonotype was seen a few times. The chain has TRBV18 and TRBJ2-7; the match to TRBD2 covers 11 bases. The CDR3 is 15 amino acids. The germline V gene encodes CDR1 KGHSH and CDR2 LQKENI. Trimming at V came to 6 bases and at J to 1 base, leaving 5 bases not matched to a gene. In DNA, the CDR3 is TGTGCCAGCTCGCAGGGGACTAGCGGATCCTACGAGCAGTACTTC. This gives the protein CASSQGTSGSYEQYF.

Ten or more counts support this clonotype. The CDR3 DNA reads as TGTGCCAGCAGTGTGGGGCAGAGGAACACTGAAGCTTTCTTT. Encoded protein: CASSVGQRNTEAFF. The J gene is TRBJ1-1, the V gene TRBV2; weak D call: TRBD1 (5 bases). Germline CDR1 is SNHLY and CDR2 is FYNNEI. CDR3 length: 14 amino acids. The V gene lost 4 bases and the J gene lost 1 base, with 10 bases spanning the gap.

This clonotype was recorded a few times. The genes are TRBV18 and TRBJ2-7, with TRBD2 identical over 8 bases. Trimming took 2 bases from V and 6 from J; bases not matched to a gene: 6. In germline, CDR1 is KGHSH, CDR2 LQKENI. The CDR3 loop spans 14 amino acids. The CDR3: CASSPTAGGSEQYF. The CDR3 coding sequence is TGTGCCAGCTCACCAACGGCGGGAGGAAGCGAGCAGTACTTC.

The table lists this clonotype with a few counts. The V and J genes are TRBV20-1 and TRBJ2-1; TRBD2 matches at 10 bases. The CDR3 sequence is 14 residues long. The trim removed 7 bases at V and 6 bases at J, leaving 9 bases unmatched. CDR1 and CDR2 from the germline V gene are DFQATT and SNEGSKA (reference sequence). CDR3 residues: CSVTAGGGFNEQFF. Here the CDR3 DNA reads TGCAGTGTGACAGCGGGAGGGGGTTTCAATGAGCAGTTCTTC.

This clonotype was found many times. The CDR3 sequence is CASRSSGNDEQFF. In nucleotides, the CDR3 is TGTGCCAGTAGGTCTAGCGGGAATGATGAGCAGTTCTTC. The chain employs TRBV19 and TRBJ2-1, with 9 bases aligning to TRBD2. J gave up 8 bases and V 6 bases, and 5 bases lay outside the gene matches. CDR3 length equals 13 residues. Per the germline V gene, CDR1 is LNHDA and CDR2 is SQIVND (reference sequence).

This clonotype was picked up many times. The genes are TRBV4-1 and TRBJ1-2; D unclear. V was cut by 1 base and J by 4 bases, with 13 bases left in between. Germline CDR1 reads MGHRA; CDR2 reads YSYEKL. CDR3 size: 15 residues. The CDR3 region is CASSQADPGRYGYTF. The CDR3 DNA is TGCGCCAGCAGCCAAGCTGACCCCGGACGCTATGGCTACACCTTC.

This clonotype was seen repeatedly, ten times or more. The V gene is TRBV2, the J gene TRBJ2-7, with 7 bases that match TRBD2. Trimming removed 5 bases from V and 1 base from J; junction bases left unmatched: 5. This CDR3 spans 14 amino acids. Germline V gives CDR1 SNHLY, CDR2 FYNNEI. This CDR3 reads CASSPGLTSYEQYF. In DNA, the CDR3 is TGTGCCAGCAGTCCGGGACTAACTTCCTACGAGCAGTACTTC.

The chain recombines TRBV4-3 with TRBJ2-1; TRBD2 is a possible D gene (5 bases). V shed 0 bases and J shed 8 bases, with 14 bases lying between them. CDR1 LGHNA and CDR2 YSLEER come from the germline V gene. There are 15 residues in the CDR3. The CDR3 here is CASSQDLRTHYEQFF. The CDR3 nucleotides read TGCGCCAGCAGCCAAGATCTTCGGACTCATTATGAGCAGTTCTTC.

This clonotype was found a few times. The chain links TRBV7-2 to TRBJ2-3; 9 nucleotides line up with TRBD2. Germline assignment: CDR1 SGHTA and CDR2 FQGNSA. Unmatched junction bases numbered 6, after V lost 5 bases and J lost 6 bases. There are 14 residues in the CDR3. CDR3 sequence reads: CASSPGTSGDTQYF. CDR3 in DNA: TGTGCCAGCAGCCCGGGAACTAGCGGGGATACGCAGTATTTT.

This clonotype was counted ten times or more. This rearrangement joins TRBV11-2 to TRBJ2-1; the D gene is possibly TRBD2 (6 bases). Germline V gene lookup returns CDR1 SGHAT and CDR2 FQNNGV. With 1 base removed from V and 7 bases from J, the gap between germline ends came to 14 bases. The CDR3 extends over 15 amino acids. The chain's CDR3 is CASSLARAGGNEQFF. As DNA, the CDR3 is TGTGCCAGCAGCTTAGCTCGGGCCGGGGGAAATGAGCAGTTCTTC.

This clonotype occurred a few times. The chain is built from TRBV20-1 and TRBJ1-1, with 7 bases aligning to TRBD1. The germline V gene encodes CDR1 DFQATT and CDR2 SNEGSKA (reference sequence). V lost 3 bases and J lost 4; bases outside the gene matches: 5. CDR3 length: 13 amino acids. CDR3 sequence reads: CSASHRGGTEAFF. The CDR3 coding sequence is TGCAGTGCTAGCCACAGGGGCGGCACTGAAGCTTTCTTT.

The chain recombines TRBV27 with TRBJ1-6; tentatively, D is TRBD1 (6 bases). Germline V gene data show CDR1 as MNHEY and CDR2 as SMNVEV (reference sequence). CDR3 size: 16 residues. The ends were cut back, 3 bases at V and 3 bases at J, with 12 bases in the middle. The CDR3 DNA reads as TGTGCCAGCAGTTTGGGGACAAGCTACTATAATTCACCCCTCCACTTT. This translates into CASSLGTSYYNSPLHF.

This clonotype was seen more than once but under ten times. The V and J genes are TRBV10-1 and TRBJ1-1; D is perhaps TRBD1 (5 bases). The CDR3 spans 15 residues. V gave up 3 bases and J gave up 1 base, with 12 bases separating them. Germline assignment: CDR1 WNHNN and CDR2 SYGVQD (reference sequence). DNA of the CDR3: TGCGCCAGCAGTGACAGGGCTTTTGGGAACACTGAAGCTTTCTTT. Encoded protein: CASSDRAFGNTEAFF.

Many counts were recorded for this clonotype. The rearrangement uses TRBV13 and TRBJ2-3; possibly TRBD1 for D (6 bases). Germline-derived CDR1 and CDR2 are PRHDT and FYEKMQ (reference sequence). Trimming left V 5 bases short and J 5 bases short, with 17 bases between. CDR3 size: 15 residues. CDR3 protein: CASSTGHGAEDTQYF. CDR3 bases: TGTGCCAGCAGCACGGGACACGGAGCGGAAGATACGCAGTATTTT.

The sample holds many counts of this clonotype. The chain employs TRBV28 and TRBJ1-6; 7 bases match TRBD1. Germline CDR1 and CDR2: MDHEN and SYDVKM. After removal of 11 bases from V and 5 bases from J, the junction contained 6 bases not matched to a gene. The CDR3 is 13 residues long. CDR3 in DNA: TGTGCCTACCGGACAGGCCATAATTCACCCCTCCACTTT. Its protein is CAYRTGHNSPLHF.

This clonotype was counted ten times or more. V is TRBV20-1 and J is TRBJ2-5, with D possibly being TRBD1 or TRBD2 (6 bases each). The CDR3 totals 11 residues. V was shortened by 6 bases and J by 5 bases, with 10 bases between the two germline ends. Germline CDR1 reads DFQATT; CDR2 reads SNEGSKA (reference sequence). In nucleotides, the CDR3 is TGCAGTGCAAAGGGGGGCGAGACCCAGTACTTC. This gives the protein CSAKGGETQYF.

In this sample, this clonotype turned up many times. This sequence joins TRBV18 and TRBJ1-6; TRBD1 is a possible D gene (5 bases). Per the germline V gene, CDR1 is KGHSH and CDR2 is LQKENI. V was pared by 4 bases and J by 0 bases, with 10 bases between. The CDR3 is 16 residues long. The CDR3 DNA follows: TGTGCCAGCTCACAAGACAGAAGCTCCTATAATTCACCCCTCCACTTT. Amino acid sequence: CASSQDRSSYNSPLHF.

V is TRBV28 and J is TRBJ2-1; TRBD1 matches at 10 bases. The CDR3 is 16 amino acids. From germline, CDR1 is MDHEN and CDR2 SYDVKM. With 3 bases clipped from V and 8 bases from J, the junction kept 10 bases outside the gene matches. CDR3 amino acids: CASSFRRTGGLDEQFF. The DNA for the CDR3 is TGTGCCAGCAGTTTTCGAAGGACAGGGGGTCTGGATGAGCAGTTCTTC.

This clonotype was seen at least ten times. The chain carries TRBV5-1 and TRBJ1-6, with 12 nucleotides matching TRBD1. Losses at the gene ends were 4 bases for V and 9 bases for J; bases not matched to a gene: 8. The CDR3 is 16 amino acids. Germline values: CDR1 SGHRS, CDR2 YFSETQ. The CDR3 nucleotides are TGCGCCAGCAGCGTGGGACAGGGGGCGAGAAGTTCACCCCTCCACTTT. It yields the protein CASSVGQGARSSPLHF.

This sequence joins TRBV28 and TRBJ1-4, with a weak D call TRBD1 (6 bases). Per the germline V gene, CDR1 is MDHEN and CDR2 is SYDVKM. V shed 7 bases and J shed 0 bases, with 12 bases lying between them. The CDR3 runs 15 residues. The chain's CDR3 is CASTQGPATNEKLFF. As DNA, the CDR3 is TGTGCCAGCACCCAGGGGCCCGCAACTAATGAAAAACTGTTTTTT.

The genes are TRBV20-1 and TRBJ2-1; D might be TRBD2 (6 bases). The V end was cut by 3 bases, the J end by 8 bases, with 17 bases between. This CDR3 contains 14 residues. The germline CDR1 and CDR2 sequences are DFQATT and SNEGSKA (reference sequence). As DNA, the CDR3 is TGCAGTGCTAGGCCCGGGAGCGGTCGGGATGAGCAGTTCTTC. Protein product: CSARPGSGRDEQFF.